The T cell receptor (beta chain) described here comes from a study of blood T cell repertoires in COVID-19. Sequenced by immunoSEQ multiplex PCR; TCRdb stores in-frame clones only, minus some. The sample includes more than 95,000 clones, around 80% seen only once; the top ten take roughly 6.2%. CDR3 length: 16 amino acids. The trim removed 6 bases at V and 2 bases at J, leaving 11 bases unmatched. Germline V lookup: CDR1 SGDLS, CDR2 YYNGEE. Sequencing was carried out using peripheral blood. This sequence originates from a man in his 70s with acute or convalescent COVID-19. The rearrangement joins TRBV9 to TRBJ2-1, with 7 bases matching TRBD2. The CDR3 loop reads CASTPDGGVAYNEQFF. The CDR3 bases are TGTGCCAGCACCCCGGATGGGGGGGTGGCCTACAATGAGCAGTTCTTC.